This T cell receptor (beta chain) came from a study of OX40 agonist ivuxolimab in advanced cancers. General study findings and limits: Researchers report that CD8+ T cells had, on average, more expanded clones than CD4+. What antigens the expanded peripheral T cells recognized was never established.

As regards this clone: Its antigen is still unknown.

Germline CDR1 is SGHRS and CDR2 is YFSETQ. The CDR3 runs to 14 residues. J was trimmed by 10 bases and V by 0 bases; bases with no gene match: 4. Sequenced by immunoSEQ multiplex PCR; TCRdb stores in-frame clones only, minus some. The sample holds about 70,000 clones, around nine tenths seen once. The chain employs TRBV5-1 and TRBJ2-1, with 10 bases that match TRBD2. The input for sequencing was CD4+ or CD8+ T cells sorted from blood, taken in a trial of the OX40 agonist ivuxolimab. This clonotype was obtained from an adult with an advanced solid tumor such as melanoma, head and neck, liver or kidney cancer. The CDR3 region is CASSLVLAGTEQFF. CDR3 coding DNA: TGCGCCAGCAGCTTGGTACTAGCGGGAACCGAGCAGTTCTTC.